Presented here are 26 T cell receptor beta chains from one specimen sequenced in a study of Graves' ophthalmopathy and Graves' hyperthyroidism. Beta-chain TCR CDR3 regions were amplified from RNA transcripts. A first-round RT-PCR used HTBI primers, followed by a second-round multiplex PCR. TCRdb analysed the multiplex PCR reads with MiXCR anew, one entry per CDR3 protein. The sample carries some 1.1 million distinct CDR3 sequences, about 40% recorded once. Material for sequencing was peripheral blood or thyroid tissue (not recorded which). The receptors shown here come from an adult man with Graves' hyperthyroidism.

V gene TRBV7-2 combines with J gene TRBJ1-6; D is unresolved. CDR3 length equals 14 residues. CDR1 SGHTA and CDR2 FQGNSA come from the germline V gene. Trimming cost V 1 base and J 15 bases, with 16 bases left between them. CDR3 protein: CASSLVVGGGLLHF. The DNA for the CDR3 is TGTGCCAGCAGCTTAGTTGTCGGCGGAGGCCTCCTCCACTTT.

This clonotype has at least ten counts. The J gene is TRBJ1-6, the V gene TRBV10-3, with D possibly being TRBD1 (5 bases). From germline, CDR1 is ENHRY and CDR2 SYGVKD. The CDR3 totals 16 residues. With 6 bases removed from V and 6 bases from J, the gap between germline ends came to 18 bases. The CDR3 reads CAIRDAGWGVNSPLHF. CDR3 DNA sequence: TGTGCCATCAGGGACGCGGGATGGGGGGTTAATTCACCCCTCCACTTT.

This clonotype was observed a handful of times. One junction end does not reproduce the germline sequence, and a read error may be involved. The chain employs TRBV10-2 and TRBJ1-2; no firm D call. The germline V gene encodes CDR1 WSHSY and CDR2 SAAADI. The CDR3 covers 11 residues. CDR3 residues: CTSKTQGGYTF. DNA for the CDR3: TGCACCAGCAAAACCCAAGGCGGCTACACCTTC.

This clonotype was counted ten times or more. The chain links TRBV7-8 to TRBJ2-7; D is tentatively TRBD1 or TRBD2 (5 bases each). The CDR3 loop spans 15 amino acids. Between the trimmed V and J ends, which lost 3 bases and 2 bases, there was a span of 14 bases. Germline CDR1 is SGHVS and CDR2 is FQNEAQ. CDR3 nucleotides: TGTGCCAGCAGCTTCCGGGTGGGGGTGGCCTACGAGCAGTACTTC. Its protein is CASSFRVGVAYEQYF.

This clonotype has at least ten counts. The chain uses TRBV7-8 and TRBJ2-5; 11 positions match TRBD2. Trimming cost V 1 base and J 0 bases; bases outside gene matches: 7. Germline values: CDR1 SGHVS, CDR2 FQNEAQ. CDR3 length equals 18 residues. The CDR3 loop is CASSLVLLAGEYQETQYF. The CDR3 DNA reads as TGTGCCAGCAGCTTAGTGCTACTAGCGGGAGAGTACCAAGAGACCCAGTACTTC.

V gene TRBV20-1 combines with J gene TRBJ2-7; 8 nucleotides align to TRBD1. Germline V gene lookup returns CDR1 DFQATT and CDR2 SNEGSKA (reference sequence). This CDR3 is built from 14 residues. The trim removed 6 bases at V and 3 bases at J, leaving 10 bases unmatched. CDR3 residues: CSARQSRGLYEQYF. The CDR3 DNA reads TGCAGTGCCCGTCAGAGCAGGGGGCTCTACGAGCAGTACTTC.

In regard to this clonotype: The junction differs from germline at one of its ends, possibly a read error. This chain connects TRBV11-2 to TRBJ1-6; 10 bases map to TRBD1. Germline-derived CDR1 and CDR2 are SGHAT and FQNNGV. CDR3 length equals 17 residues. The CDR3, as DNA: TGCGCCAGCAGCCAAGATCCAGTGGGACAGGGGCGTTCACCCCTCCACTTT. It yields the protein CASSQDPVGQGRSPLHF.

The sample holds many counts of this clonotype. This CDR3 is CASGWDSQNYGYTF. The CDR3 nucleotides read TGTGCCAGCGGGTGGGACAGCCAGAACTATGGCTACACCTTC. This rearrangement joins TRBV12-3 or TRBV12-4 to TRBJ1-2, with 7 positions matching TRBD1. Trimming cost V 8 bases and J 2 bases; bases outside gene matches: 8. CDR3 length: 14 residues.

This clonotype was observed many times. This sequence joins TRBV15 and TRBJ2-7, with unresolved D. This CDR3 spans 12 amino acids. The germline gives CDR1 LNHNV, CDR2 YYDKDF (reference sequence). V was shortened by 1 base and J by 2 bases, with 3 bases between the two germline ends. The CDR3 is CATSRGAYEQYF. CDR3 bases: TGTGCCACCAGCAGAGGCGCCTACGAGCAGTACTTC. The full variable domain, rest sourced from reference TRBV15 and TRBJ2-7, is DAMVIQNPRYQVTQFGKPVTLSCSQTLNHNVMYWYQQKSSQAPKLLFHYYDKDFNNEADTPDNFQSRRPNTSFCFLDIRSPGLGDTAMYLCATSRGAYEQYFGPGTRLTVT.

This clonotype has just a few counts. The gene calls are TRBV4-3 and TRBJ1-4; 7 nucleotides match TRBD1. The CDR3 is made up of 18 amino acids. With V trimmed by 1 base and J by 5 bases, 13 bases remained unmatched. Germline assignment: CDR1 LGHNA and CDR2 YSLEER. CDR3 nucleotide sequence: TGCGCCAGCAGCCAAGTAAGAGGGGGCGCGACATTAAATGAAAAACTGTTTTTT. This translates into CASSQVRGGATLNEKLFF.

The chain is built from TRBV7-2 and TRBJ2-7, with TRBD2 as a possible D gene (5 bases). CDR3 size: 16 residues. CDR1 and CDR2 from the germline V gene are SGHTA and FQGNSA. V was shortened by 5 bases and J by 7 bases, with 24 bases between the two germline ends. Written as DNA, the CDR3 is TGTGCCAGCAGCGTTGAACTCCGGACTTTGCGACGAGAGCAGTACTTC. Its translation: CASSVELRTLRREQYF.

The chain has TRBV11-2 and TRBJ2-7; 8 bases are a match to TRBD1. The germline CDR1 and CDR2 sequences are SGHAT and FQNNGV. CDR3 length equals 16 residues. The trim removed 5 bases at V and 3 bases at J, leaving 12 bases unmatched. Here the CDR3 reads CASSPFEDRELYEQYF. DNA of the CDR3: TGTGCCAGCAGCCCCTTCGAGGACAGGGAACTCTACGAGCAGTACTTC.

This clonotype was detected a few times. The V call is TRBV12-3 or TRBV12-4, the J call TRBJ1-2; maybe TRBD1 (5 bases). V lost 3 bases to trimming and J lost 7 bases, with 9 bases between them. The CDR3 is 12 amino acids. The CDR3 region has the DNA TGTGCCAGCAGTTTTGGGGCAGCTGGCTACACCTTC. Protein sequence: CASSFGAAGYTF.

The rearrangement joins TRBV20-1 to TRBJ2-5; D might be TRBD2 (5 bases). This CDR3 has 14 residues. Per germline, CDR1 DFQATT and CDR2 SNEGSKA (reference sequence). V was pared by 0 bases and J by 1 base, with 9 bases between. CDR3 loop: CSAREGEVQETQYF. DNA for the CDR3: TGCAGTGCTAGAGAGGGAGAAGTCCAAGAGACCCAGTACTTC.

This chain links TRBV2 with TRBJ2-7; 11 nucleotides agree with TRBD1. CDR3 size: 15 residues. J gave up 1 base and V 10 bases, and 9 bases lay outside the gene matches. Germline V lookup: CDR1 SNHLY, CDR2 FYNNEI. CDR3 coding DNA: TGTGCCACCAGGGGACAGGGGGTAATATCCTACGAGCAGTACTTC. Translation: CATRGQGVISYEQYF.

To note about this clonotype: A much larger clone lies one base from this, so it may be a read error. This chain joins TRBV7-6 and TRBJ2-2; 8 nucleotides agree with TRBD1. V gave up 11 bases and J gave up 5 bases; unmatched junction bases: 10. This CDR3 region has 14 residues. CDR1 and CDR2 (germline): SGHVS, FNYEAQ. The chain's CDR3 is CAGTTTGATGELFF. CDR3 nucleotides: TGTGCCGGCACCACGACAGGGGCAACCGGGGAGCTGTTTTTT. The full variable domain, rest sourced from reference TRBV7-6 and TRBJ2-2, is GAGVSQSPRYKVTKRGQDVALRCDPISGHVSLYWYRQALGQGPEFLTYFNYEAQQDKSGLPNDRFSAERPEGSISTLTIQRTEQRDSAMYRCAGTTTGATGELFFGEGSRLTVL.

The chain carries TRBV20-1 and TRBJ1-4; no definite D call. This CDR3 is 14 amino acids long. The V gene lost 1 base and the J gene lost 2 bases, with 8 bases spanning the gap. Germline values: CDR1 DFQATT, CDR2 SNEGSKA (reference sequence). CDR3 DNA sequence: TGCAGTGCTAGAGGTCGTACGACTAATGAAAAACTGTTTTTT. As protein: CSARGRTTNEKLFF.

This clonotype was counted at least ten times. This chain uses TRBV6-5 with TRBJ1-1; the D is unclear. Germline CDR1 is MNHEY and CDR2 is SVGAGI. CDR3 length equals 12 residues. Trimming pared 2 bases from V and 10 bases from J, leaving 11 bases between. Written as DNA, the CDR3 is TGTGCCAGCAGTTACCGGCAGGACGCAGCTTTCTTT. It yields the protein CASSYRQDAAFF.

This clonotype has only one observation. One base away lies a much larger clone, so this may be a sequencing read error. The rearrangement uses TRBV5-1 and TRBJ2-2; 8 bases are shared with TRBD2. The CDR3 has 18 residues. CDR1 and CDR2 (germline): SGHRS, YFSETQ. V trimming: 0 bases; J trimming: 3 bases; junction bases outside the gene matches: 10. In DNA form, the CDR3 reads TGCGCCAGCAGCTTGGGGACTGGCGGGGGGCACGACACCGGGGAGCTGTTTTTT. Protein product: CASSLGTGGGHDTGELFF.

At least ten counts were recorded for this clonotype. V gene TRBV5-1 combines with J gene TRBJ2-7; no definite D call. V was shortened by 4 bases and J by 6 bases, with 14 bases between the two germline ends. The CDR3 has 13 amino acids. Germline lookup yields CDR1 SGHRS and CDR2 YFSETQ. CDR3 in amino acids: CASSDVIGGEQYF. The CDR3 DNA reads TGCGCCAGCAGCGACGTCATTGGCGGCGAGCAGTACTTC.

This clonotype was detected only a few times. CDR3 sequence reads: CSVGLAGEQYF. The CDR3 nucleotides read TGCAGCGTGGGGTTGGCGGGAGAGCAGTACTTC. This chain joins TRBV29-1 and TRBJ2-7; a weak D match, TRBD2 (6 bases). Germline CDR1 is SQVTM and CDR2 is ANQGSEA. CDR3 length: 11 amino acids. The V end was cut by 6 bases, the J end by 7 bases, with 13 bases between.

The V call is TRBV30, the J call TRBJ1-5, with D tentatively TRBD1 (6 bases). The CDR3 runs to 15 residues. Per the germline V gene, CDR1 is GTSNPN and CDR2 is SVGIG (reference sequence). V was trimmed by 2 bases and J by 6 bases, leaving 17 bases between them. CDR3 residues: CAWSSDSYGGQPQHF. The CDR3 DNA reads TGTGCCTGGAGTTCGGACAGTTATGGGGGTCAGCCCCAGCATTTT.

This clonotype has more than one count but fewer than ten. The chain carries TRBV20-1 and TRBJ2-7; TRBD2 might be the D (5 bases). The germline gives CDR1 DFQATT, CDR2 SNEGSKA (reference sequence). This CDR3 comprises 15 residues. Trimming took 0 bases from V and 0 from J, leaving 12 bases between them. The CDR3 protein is CSARDLRESSYEQYF. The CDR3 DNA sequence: TGCAGTGCTAGAGATTTAAGGGAGAGCTCCTACGAGCAGTACTTC.

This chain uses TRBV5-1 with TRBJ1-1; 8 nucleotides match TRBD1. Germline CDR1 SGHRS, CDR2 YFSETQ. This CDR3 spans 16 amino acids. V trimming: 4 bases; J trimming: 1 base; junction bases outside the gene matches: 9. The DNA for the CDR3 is TGCGCCAGCAGCGCAGAAGGGACAGGAAGGAACACTGAAGCTTTCTTT. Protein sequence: CASSAEGTGRNTEAFF. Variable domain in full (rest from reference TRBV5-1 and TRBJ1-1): KAGVTQTPRYLIKTRGQQVTLSCSPISGHRSVSWYQQTPGQGLQFLFEYFSETQRNKGNFPGRFSGRQFSNSRSEMNVSTLELGDSALYLCASSAEGTGRNTEAFFGQGTRLTVV.

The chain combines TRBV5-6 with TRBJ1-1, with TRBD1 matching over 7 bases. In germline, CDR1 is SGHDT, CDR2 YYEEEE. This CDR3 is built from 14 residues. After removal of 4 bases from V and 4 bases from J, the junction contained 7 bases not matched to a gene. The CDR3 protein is CASSQTGRGTEAFF. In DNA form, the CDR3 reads TGTGCCAGCAGCCAGACAGGGAGAGGCACTGAAGCTTTCTTT.

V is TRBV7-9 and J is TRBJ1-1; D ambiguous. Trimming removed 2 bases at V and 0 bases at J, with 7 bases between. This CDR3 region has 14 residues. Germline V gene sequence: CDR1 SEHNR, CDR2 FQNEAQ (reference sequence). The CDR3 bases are TGTGCCAGCAGCTTAATACAGATGAACACTGAAGCTTTCTTT. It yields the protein CASSLIQMNTEAFF.